The clone carrying this TCR beta chain has a handful of counts. The target antigen is unknown. This sample stems from a study of T cells in Graves' hyperthyroidism and ophthalmopathy. Template material for amplifying TCR beta CDR3 regions consisted of RNA transcripts. HTBI primers were used for first-round RT-PCR of the TCR CDR3. TCRdb re-derived calls from the multiplex PCR reads in MiXCR, one entry per CDR3 protein. The top ten clones hold about 30% of a sample with a few hundred thousand distinct CDR3 sequences, under 15% of them seen once. Criteria for exclusion of patients were uncontrolled infection, other autoimmune disease, pregnancy or lactation. General study findings and limits: Ophthalmopathy prediction by the model preceded onset by a median about 6 months. Classification by a 13 V-J model distinguished ophthalmopathy from stable hyperthyroidism. The blood repertoire included most of the expanded thyroid clonotypes above 0.001.

CDR3 length: 15 amino acids. Trimming removed 5 bases at V and 3 bases at J, with 16 bases between. The sample was blood. The sequence derives from a young woman with Graves' hyperthyroidism. The rearrangement links TRBV12-3 or TRBV12-4 to TRBJ2-5; D is possibly TRBD1 (5 bases). The CDR3 loop reads CASSQNHSGKETQYF. The CDR3 DNA follows: TGTGCCAGCAGTCAAAACCATTCAGGGAAAGAGACCCAGTACTTC.